This T cell receptor beta chain is from a study of T cell changes during pregnancy in multiple sclerosis. TCRdb's copy holds only in-frame clones and misses some; the assay was immunoSEQ multiplex PCR. The sample records more than 90,000 clones, 80% to 95% being singletons. The V gene's germline CDR1 is SGHDT and CDR2 YYEEEE. The V gene end was trimmed by 10 bases and the J gene end by 5 bases; junction bases not matched to a gene: 11. The CDR3 spans 14 residues. This clone has a handful of counts. The rearrangement uses TRBV5-6 and TRBJ2-1; TRBD2 agrees at 8 bases. The sample in question was peripheral blood, obtained in the third trimester of pregnancy. The source of this sequence is a female donor with multiple sclerosis, enrolled in a pregnancy study. CDR3 loop: CACGWRGVNNEQFF. CDR3 in DNA: TGTGCCTGCGGTTGGCGGGGGGTTAACAATGAGCAGTTCTTC. The whole variable domain, filled in from reference TRBV5-6 and TRBJ2-1, reads DAGVTQSPTHLIKTRGQQVTLRCSPKSGHDTVSWYQQALGQGPQFIFQYYEEEERQRGNFPDRFSGHQFPNYSSELNVNALLLGDSALYLCACGWRGVNNEQFFGPGTRLTVL.